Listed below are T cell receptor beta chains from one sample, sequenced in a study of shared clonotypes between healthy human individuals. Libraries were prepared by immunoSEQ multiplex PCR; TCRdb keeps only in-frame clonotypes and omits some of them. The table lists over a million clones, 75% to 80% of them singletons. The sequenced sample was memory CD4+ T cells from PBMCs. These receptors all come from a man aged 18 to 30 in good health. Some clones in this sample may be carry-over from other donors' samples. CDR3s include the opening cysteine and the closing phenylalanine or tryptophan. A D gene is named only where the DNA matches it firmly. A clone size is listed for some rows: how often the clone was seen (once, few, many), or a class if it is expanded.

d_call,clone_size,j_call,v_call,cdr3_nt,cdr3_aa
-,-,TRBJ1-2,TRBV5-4,TGTGCCAGCAGCCCAGGACGGGCTAACTATGGCTACACCTTC,CASSPGRANYGYTF
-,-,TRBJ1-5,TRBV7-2,TGTGCCAGCAGCCTCACAGGGATCCAGCCCCAGCATTTT,CASSLTGIQPQHF
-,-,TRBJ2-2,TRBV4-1,TGCGCCGGATCAGACTTGCGGAACACCGGGGAGCTGTTTTTT,CAGSDLRNTGELFF
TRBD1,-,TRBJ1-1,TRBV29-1,TGCAGCGTGGCCGGACAGGGTGGGGGAAACACTGAAGCTTTCTTT,CSVAGQGGGNTEAFF
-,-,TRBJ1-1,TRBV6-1,TGTGCCAGCACAAACAGGGTTTCTGCTGAAGCTTTCTTT,CASTNRVSAEAFF
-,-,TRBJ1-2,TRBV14,TGTGCCAGCAGCCACGTCAGTAGCTATGGCTACACCTTC,CASSHVSSYGYTF
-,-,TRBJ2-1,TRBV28,TGTGCCAGCAGTTCCCCCGACCCCGTAGAGCAGTTCTTC,CASSSPDPVEQFF
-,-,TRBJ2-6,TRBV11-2,TGTGCCAGCAGCCTTAGCCTCTCTGGGGCCAACGTCCTGACTTTC,CASSLSLSGANVLTF
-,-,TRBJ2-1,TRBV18,TGTGCCAGCTCACCATTAGGTCAGGGGAAGGATGAGCAGTTCTTC,CASSPLGQGKDEQFF
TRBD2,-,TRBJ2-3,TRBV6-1,TGTGCCAGCAGTACTGTGGGACTAGAAACAGATACGCAGTATTTT,CASSTVGLETDTQYF
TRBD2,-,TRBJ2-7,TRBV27,TGTGCCAGCAGTCCGATAGCGGGCTCGGGTTCCTACGAGCAGTACTTC,CASSPIAGSGSYEQYF
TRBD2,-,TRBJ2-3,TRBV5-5,TGTGCCAGCAGCCGGAAGACTAGCGGGAGTATGAGCCGAGATACGCAGTATTTT,CASSRKTSGSMSRDTQYF
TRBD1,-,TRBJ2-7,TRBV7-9,TGTGCCAGCAGCTTAGATCCGGGACAGGGAAGGTACGAGCAGTACTTC,CASSLDPGQGRYEQYF
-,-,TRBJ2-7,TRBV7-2,TGTGCCAGCAGCGTCCGGAGTGGCTACGGGCAGTACTTC,CASSVRSGYGQYF
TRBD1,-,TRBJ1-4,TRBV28,TGTGCCAGCTGTGCCACCGGGACAGGGTTTTCAATTTACCAAAAACTGTTTTTT,CASCATGTGFSIYQKLFF
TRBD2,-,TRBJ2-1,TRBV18,TGTGCCAGCTCACCACGACCCGATAGCGGGAGTAAGTTCTTC,CASSPRPDSGSKFF
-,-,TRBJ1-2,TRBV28,TGTGCCAGCAGTATTACCCCGGGGGACCTCTATGGCTACACCTTC,CASSITPGDLYGYTF
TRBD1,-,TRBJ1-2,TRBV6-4,TGTGCCAGCACTGACCCCCCGGACAGGGATATTGGCTACACCTTC,CASTDPPDRDIGYTF
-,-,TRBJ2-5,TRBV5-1,TGCGCCAGCAGCTTTTCAGGGGACGCGACCCAGTACTTC,CASSFSGDATQYF
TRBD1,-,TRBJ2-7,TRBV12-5,TGTGCTAGTGGTTCGTCAACCCTTGACAGGGTTGGCATCCACGAGCAGTACTTC,CASGSSTLDRVGIHEQYF
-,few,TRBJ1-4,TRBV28,TGTGCCAGCAGTCCCTGGGGAGGAGGTGAAAAACTGTTTTTT,CASSPWGGGEKLFF
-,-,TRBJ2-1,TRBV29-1,TGCAGCGTTGAAGGAGGCCAGTCCAATGAGCAGTTCTTC,CSVEGGQSNEQFF